Below, one T cell receptor (beta chain) is given with its context. The antigen is unknown. Specified treatment: about 20 received Ad26.COV2.S at low or high dose, single or two shots; 5 received placebo; per-sample allocation not given. On day 63 after the first injection, vaccine and placebo recipients gave samples. Germline V CDR1 and CDR2: SGHTA, FQGNSA. The CDR3 has 14 residues. With 4 bases clipped from V and 6 bases from J, the junction kept 5 bases outside the gene matches. The sample originates from a study of Ad26.COV2.S vaccination and SARS-CoV-2 variants. Study-wide context: Into the muscle, Ad26.COV2.S was dosed once or twice, 56 days apart. Whole-study findings and limits: In TCR breadth and depth analyses, total T cell responses may have been underestimated. Considerable breadth of spike-specific CD8+ and CD4+ T cell responses has reportedly been documented following vaccination.

Sequenced by immunoSEQ multiplex PCR; TCRdb stores in-frame clones only, minus some. This sample yields fewer than 800,000 clones, of which 89% are seen a single time; about 1.5% belongs to the top ten. This TCR was sampled from a person between 18 and 60 years old who received the Ad26.COV2.S COVID-19 vaccine or a placebo. The chain joins TRBV7-2 to TRBJ2-2, with 7 bases lining up with TRBD2. The sequenced sample was peripheral blood, obtained in a trial of Ad26.COV2.S vaccine versus placebo. In DNA, the CDR3 is TGTGCCAGCAGCTCGTGGACTAGTTCCGGGGAGCTGTTTTTT. This codes for CASSSWTSSGELFF. The full variable domain, in which reference TRBV7-2 and TRBJ2-2 provide the parts outside the CDR3, is GAGVSQSPSNKVTEKGKDVELRCDPISGHTALYWYRQSLGQGLEFLIYFQGNSAPDKSGLPSDRFSAERTGGSVSTLTIQRTQQEDSAVYLCASSSWTSSGELFFGEGSRLTVL.